The rows below give T cell receptor beta chains drawn from one sample of a study of regulatory T cells in long-lasting Graves disease. TCRdb independently ran MiXCR on the multiplex PCR reads; one entry per CDR3 protein. The repertoire holds 350,000 to 500,000 distinct CDR3 sequences, with around 15% as singletons. This same sample was also taken into another study, of T cells in Graves' hyperthyroidism and ophthalmopathy.

Sequencing was performed on peripheral blood mononuclear cells (PBMCs), taken at new diagnosis, from a patient treated with antithyroid drugs. The source of these receptors is a woman between 50 and 59 years old with Graves disease. Both conserved end residues are part of each CDR3. Each record gives: CDR3 protein, CDR3 DNA, J gene, clone size, D gene, V gene. The D gene is left open where the match is weak. Some rows have no size entry. The others give once, few or many, or a class for an expanded clone.

CDR3aa: CASSSGSYYEQYF
CDR3nt: TGCGCCAGCAGCTCGGGCAGTTACTACGAGCAGTACTTC
j_gene: TRBJ2-7
abundance: many
d_gene: -
v_gene: TRBV5-1

CDR3aa: CATKTGVTYGANVLTF
CDR3nt: TGTGCCACCAAGACAGGGGTTACATACGGGGCCAACGTCCTGACTTTC
j_gene: TRBJ2-6
abundance: few
d_gene: TRBD1
v_gene: TRBV6-1

CDR3aa: CASSTLQGAMGNQPQHF
CDR3nt: TGTGCCAGTAGTACTCTACAGGGGGCGATGGGCAATCAGCCCCAGCATTTT
j_gene: TRBJ1-5
abundance: few
d_gene: TRBD1
v_gene: TRBV19

CDR3aa: CASSLPDRASEQYF
CDR3nt: TGTGCCAGCAGCCTACCGGACAGGGCAAGCGAGCAGTACTTC
j_gene: TRBJ2-7
abundance: -
d_gene: TRBD1
v_gene: TRBV11-1

CDR3aa: CASSLAPVQETQYF
CDR3nt: TGTGCCAGCAGCTTAGCCCCGGTTCAAGAGACCCAGTACTTC
j_gene: TRBJ2-5
abundance: few
d_gene: -
v_gene: TRBV7-6

CDR3aa: CASSYTSGGYNEQFF
CDR3nt: TGTGCCAGCAGCTATACTAGCGGGGGCTACAATGAGCAGTTCTTC
j_gene: TRBJ2-1
abundance: many
d_gene: TRBD2
v_gene: TRBV5-6

CDR3aa: CASSAQSRNTEAFF
CDR3nt: TGTGCCAGCAGCGCCCAAAGCAGGAACACTGAAGCTTTCTTT
j_gene: TRBJ1-1
abundance: many
d_gene: -
v_gene: TRBV3-1

CDR3aa: CASFGQGFKNIQYF
CDR3nt: TGTGCCAGCTTTGGACAGGGGTTTAAAAACATTCAGTACTTC
j_gene: TRBJ2-4
abundance: few
d_gene: TRBD1
v_gene: TRBV28

CDR3aa: CASSTAQTGELFF
CDR3nt: TGTGCCAGCAGCACAGCACAAACCGGGGAGCTGTTTTTT
j_gene: TRBJ2-2
abundance: few
d_gene: -
v_gene: TRBV7-8

CDR3aa: CASSEFIYYGYTF
CDR3nt: TGTGCCAGCAGTGAATTCATTTACTATGGCTACACCTTC
j_gene: TRBJ1-2
abundance: few
d_gene: -
v_gene: TRBV2

CDR3aa: CAWTRGGEETGELFF
CDR3nt: TGTGCCTGGACCAGGGGGGGTGAGGAGACCGGGGAGCTGTTTTTT
j_gene: TRBJ2-2
abundance: many
d_gene: -
v_gene: TRBV30

CDR3aa: CASSERTVPTNYGYTF
CDR3nt: TGCGCCAGCAGTGAGCGGACAGTTCCTACTAACTATGGCTACACCTTC
j_gene: TRBJ1-2
abundance: -
d_gene: -
v_gene: TRBV10-1

CDR3aa: CASSTTSGDAQYF
CDR3nt: TGTGCCAGCAGCACGACTAGCGGGGATGCGCAGTACTTC
j_gene: TRBJ2-7
abundance: -
d_gene: TRBD2
v_gene: TRBV7-9

CDR3aa: CASRLGHLEDTQYF
CDR3nt: TGCGCCAGCAGATTGGGACACTTAGAAGATACGCAGTATTTT
j_gene: TRBJ2-3
abundance: many
d_gene: -
v_gene: TRBV5-1

CDR3aa: CASSFRSATNTGELFF
CDR3nt: TGCGCCAGCAGCTTCCGAAGCGCGACGAACACCGGGGAGCTGTTTTTT
j_gene: TRBJ2-2
abundance: few
d_gene: -
v_gene: TRBV5-1

CDR3aa: CASTRTNTEAFF
CDR3nt: TGTGCCAGCACCCGGACAAACACTGAAGCTTTCTTT
j_gene: TRBJ1-1
abundance: many
d_gene: -
v_gene: TRBV12-3/TRBV12-4

CDR3aa: CASSHGQGRVRNQPQHF
CDR3nt: TGTGCCAGCTCACATGGTCAGGGACGGGTTCGGAATCAGCCCCAGCATTTT
j_gene: TRBJ1-5
abundance: few
d_gene: -
v_gene: TRBV18

CDR3aa: CAWSPPGRGVGEQYF
CDR3nt: TGTGCCTGGAGTCCCCCGGGGAGAGGAGTTGGCGAGCAGTACTTC
j_gene: TRBJ2-7
abundance: -
d_gene: -
v_gene: TRBV30

CDR3aa: CASSLIGQTKSYNEQFF
CDR3nt: TGTGCCAGCAGCTTAATTGGGCAGACCAAATCTTACAATGAGCAGTTCTTC
j_gene: TRBJ2-1
abundance: many
d_gene: -
v_gene: TRBV7-9

CDR3aa: CASSAPTHYNSPLHF
CDR3nt: TGTGCCAGCAGTGCCCCCACCCACTATAATTCACCCCTCCACTTT
j_gene: TRBJ1-6
abundance: -
d_gene: -
v_gene: TRBV25-1

CDR3aa: CASSLGTGTGYNEQFF
CDR3nt: TGTGCCAGCAGCTTAGGTACCGGGACAGGGTACAATGAGCAGTTCTTC
j_gene: TRBJ2-1
abundance: -
d_gene: TRBD1
v_gene: TRBV11-2

CDR3aa: CASSYQGQDQPQHF
CDR3nt: TGTGCCAGCAGTTATCAGGGGCAGGATCAGCCCCAGCATTTT
j_gene: TRBJ1-5
abundance: few
d_gene: -
v_gene: TRBV6-5

CDR3aa: CASSYFSDAAGVLNTGELFF
CDR3nt: TGTGCCAGCAGTTACTTTTCGGATGCAGCGGGAGTTTTGAACACCGGGGAGCTGTTTTTT
j_gene: TRBJ2-2
abundance: -
d_gene: TRBD2
v_gene: TRBV6-2/TRBV6-3

CDR3aa: CAWTQGGETQYF
CDR3nt: TGTGCCTGGACCCAAGGCGGCGAGACCCAGTACTTC
j_gene: TRBJ2-5
abundance: many
d_gene: -
v_gene: TRBV30

CDR3aa: CASSHPTRGQGTDTQYF
CDR3nt: TGTGCCAGCAGCCATCCCACCCGGGGACAGGGTACAGATACGCAGTATTTT
j_gene: TRBJ2-3
abundance: few
d_gene: TRBD1
v_gene: TRBV3-1

CDR3aa: CASRSERESPLHF
CDR3nt: TGCGCCAGCAGGTCCGAACGGGAATCACCCCTCCACTTT
j_gene: TRBJ1-6
abundance: few
d_gene: -
v_gene: TRBV5-1

CDR3aa: CASSSMTGGIGEQYF
CDR3nt: TGTGCCAGCAGCTCTATGACAGGGGGTATTGGCGAGCAGTACTTC
j_gene: TRBJ2-7
abundance: many
d_gene: TRBD1
v_gene: TRBV5-5

CDR3aa: CASSPGTGGAREQYF
CDR3nt: TGCGCCAGCAGCCCGGGGACAGGGGGCGCGAGGGAGCAGTACTTC
j_gene: TRBJ2-7
abundance: many
d_gene: TRBD1
v_gene: TRBV5-1

CDR3aa: CASSPWTGSSEQYF
CDR3nt: TGTGCCAGCAGTCCATGGACAGGGTCGAGCGAGCAGTACTTC
j_gene: TRBJ2-7
abundance: many
d_gene: TRBD1
v_gene: TRBV28

CDR3aa: CASSYSIGGPYEQYF
CDR3nt: TGTGCCAGCAGTTACTCGATCGGAGGGCCCTACGAGCAGTACTTC
j_gene: TRBJ2-7
abundance: many
d_gene: -
v_gene: TRBV6-2/TRBV6-3

CDR3aa: CASSLAGGDQPQHF
CDR3nt: TGCGCCAGCAGCTTGGCGGGAGGGGACCAGCCCCAGCATTTT
j_gene: TRBJ1-5
abundance: many
d_gene: -
v_gene: TRBV5-1

CDR3aa: CASSLNGGREKLFF
CDR3nt: TGTGCCAGCAGTTTAAATGGCGGGAGGGAAAAACTGTTTTTT
j_gene: TRBJ1-4
abundance: many
d_gene: -
v_gene: TRBV28

CDR3aa: CATSARLGTGQYNEQFF
CDR3nt: TGTGCCACCAGTGCCCGCCTGGGAACAGGACAGTACAATGAGCAGTTCTTC
j_gene: TRBJ2-1
abundance: many
d_gene: -
v_gene: TRBV24-1

CDR3aa: CASRSTLGTEAFF
CDR3nt: TGTGCCAGCCGATCGACTCTTGGCACTGAAGCTTTCTTT
j_gene: TRBJ1-1
abundance: many
d_gene: -
v_gene: TRBV27

CDR3aa: CASGLLGQGVQETQYF
CDR3nt: TGTGCCAGCGGCTTATTGGGACAGGGGGTTCAAGAGACCCAGTACTTC
j_gene: TRBJ2-5
abundance: many
d_gene: TRBD1
v_gene: TRBV11-2